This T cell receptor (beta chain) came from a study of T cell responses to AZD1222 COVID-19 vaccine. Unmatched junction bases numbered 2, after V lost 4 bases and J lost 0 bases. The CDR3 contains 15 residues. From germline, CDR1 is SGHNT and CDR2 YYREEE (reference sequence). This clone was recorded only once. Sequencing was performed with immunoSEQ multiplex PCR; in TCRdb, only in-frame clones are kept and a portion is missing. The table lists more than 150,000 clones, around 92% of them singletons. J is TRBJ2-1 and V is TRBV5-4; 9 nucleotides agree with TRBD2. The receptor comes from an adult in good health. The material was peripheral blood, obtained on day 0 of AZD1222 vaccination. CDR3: CASSAGGGSYNEQFF. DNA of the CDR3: TGTGCCAGCAGCGCGGGGGGGGGCTCCTACAATGAGCAGTTCTTC.